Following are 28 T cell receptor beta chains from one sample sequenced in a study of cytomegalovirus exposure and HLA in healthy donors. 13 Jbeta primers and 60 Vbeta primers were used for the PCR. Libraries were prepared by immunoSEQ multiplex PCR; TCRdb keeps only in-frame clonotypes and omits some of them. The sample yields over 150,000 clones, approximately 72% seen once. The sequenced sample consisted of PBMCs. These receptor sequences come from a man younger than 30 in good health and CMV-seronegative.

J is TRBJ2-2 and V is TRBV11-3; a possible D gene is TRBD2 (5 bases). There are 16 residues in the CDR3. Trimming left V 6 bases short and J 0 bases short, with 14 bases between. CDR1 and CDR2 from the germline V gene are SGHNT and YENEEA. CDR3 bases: TGTGCCAGCAGTCTAACGGCGGGCACGAACACCGGGGAGCTGTTTTTT. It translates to CASSLTAGTNTGELFF. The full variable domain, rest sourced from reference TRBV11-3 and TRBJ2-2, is EAGVVQSPRYKIIEKKQPVAFWCNPISGHNTLYWYLQNLGQGPELLIRYENEEAVDDSQLPKDRFSAERLKGVDSTLKIQPAELGDSAVYLCASSLTAGTNTGELFFGEGSRLTVL.

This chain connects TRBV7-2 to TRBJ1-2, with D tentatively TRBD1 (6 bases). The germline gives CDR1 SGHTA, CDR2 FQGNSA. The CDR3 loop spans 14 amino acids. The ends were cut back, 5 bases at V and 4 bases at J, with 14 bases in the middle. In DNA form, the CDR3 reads TGTGCCAGCAGCCGGGGGGCAAACCCCTATGGCTACACCTTC. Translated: CASSRGANPYGYTF.

CDR3 protein: CASSLRGGTQETQYF. Here the CDR3 DNA reads TGCGCCAGCAGCTTGCGCGGGGGGACCCAAGAGACCCAGTACTTC. The chain is built from TRBV5-1 and TRBJ2-5, with 8 bases that match TRBD2. This CDR3 is 15 amino acids long. Trimming took 1 base from V and 1 from J; bases not matched to a gene: 3. Per germline, CDR1 SGHRS and CDR2 YFSETQ.

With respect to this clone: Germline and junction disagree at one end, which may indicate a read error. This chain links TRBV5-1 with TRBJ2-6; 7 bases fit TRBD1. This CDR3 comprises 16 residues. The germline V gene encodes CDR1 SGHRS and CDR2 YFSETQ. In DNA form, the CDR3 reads TGCGCCAGCAGCCCTTACAGGGGCTCTGGGGCCAACGGCCTGACTTTC. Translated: CASSPYRGSGANGLTF.

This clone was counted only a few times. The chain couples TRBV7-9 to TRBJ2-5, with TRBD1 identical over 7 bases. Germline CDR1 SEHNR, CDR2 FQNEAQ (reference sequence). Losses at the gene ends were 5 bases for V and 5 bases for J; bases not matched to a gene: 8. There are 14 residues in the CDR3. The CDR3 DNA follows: TGTGCCAGCAGCACCGACAGGGCAAGGGAGACCCAGTACTTC. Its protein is CASSTDRARETQYF.

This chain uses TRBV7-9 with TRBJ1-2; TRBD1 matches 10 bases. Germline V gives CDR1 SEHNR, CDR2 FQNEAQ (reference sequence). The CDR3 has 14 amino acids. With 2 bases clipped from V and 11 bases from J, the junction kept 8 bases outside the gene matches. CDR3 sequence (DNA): TGTGCCAGCAGCTTATGGGACAGGGGTGTGGCGTACACCTTC. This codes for CASSLWDRGVAYTF.

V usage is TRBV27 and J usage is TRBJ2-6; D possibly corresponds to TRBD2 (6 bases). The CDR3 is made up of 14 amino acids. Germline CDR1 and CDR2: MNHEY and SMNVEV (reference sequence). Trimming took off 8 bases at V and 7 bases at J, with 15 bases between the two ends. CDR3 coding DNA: TGTGCCAGCGGAGGGGATAGGGGAGCCAACGTCCTGACTTTC. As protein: CASGGDRGANVLTF.

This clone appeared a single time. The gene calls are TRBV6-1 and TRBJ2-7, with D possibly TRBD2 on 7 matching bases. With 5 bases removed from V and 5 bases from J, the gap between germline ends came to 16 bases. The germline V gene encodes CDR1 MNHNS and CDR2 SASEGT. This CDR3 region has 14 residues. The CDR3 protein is CASSLGGGNHEQYF. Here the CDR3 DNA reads TGTGCCAGCAGTCTAGGGGGAGGGAACCACGAGCAGTACTTC.

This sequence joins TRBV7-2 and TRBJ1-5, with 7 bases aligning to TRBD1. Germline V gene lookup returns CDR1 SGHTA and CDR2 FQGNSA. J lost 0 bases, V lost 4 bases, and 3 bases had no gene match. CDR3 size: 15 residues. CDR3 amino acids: CASSSGQSSNQPQHF. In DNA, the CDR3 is TGTGCCAGCAGCTCGGGACAGAGTAGCAATCAGCCCCAGCATTTT.

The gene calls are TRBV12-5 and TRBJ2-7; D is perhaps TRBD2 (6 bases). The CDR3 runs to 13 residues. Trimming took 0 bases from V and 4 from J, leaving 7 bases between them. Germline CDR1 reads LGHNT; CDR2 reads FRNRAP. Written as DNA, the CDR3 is TGTGCTAGTGGTTTGGTGGACTATTACGAGCAGTACTTC. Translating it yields CASGLVDYYEQYF.

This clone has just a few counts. The DNA of the CDR3 is TGTGCCAGCAGCTTAGGGACAGGCCCAGGGAGAGATACGCAGTATTTT. Translation gives CASSLGTGPGRDTQYF. This chain joins TRBV7-9 and TRBJ2-3, with TRBD1 matching over 7 bases. The length of the CDR3 is 16 residues. Germline CDR1 SEHNR, CDR2 FQNEAQ (reference sequence). The ends lost 1 base at V and 5 bases at J; junction bases unmatched: 9.

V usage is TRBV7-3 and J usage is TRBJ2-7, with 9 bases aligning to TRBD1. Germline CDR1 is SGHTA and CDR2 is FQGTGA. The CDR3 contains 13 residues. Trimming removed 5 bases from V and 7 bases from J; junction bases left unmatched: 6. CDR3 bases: TGTGCCAGCAGCATACAGGGGGCGGAGGAGCAGTACTTC. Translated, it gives CASSIQGAEEQYF.

CDR3 in DNA: TGTGCCATCAGTTCGGGACAGGACAATGAGCAGTTCTTC. Protein: CAISSGQDNEQFF. This sequence joins TRBV10-3 and TRBJ2-1; 8 bases map to TRBD1. The J segment lost 5 bases and the V segment lost 5 bases, leaving 2 bases of the junction unmatched. This CDR3 is built from 13 residues. Per the germline V gene, CDR1 is ENHRY and CDR2 is SYGVKD.

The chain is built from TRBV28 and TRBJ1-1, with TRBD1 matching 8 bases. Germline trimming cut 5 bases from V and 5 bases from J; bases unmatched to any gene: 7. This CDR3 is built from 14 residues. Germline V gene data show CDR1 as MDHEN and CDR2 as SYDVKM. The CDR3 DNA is TGTGCCAGCAGTGAGTTACAGGGGGGAACTGAAGCTTTCTTT. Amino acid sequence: CASSELQGGTEAFF.

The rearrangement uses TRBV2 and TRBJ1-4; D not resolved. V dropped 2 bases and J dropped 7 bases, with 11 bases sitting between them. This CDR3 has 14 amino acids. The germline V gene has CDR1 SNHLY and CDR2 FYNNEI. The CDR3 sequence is CASSEMRGGEKLFF. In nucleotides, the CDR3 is TGTGCCAGCAGTGAAATGAGAGGCGGTGAAAAACTGTTTTTT.

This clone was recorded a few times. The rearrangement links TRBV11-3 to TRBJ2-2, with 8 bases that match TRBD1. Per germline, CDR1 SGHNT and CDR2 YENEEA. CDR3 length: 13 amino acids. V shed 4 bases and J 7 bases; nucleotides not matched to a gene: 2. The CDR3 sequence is CASSSGTGGELFF. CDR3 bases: TGTGCCAGCAGCTCAGGGACAGGCGGGGAGCTGTTTTTT.

For the CDR3, the DNA is TGCGCCAGCAGCCAAGAGGGGGGGGCCGGGACACGCAAAAGAAACGAGCAGTACGTC. Residues: CASSQEGGAGTRKRNEQYV. This chain links TRBV4-1 with TRBJ2-7; D possibly corresponds to TRBD2 (7 bases). Trimming took 0 bases from V and 5 from J, leaving 26 bases between them. The CDR3 contains 19 residues. The germline gives CDR1 MGHRA, CDR2 YSYEKL.

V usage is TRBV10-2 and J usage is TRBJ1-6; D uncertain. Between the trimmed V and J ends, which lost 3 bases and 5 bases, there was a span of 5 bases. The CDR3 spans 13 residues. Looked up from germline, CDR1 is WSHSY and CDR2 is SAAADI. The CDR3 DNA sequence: TGCGCCAGCAGTGACGAGAATAATTCACCCCTCCACTTT. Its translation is CASSDENNSPLHF.

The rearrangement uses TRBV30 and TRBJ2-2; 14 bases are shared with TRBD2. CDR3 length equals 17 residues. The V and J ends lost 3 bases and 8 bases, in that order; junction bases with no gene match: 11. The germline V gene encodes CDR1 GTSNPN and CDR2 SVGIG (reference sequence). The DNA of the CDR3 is TGTGCCTGGAGAGGCGGGACTAGCGGGGGACCGGGGGGGGAGCTGTTTTTT. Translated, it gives CAWRGGTSGGPGGELFF.

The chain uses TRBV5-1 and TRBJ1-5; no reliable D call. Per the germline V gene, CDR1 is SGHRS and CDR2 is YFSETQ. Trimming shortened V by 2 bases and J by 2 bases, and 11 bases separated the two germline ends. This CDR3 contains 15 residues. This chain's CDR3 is CASSLGGYGNQPQHF. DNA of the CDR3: TGCGCCAGCAGCTTAGGAGGGTATGGCAATCAGCCCCAGCATTTT.

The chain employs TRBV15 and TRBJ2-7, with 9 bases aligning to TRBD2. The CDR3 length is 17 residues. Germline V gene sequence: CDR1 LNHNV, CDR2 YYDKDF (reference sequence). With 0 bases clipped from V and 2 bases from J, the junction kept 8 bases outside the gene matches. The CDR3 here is CATSRDWETSGAYEQYF. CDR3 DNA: TGTGCCACCAGCAGAGATTGGGAGACTAGCGGTGCCTACGAGCAGTACTTC.

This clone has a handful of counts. The CDR3 loop reads CAWRDNEQFF. The DNA for the CDR3 is TGTGCTTGGCGGGACAATGAGCAGTTCTTC. The rearrangement joins TRBV7-9 to TRBJ2-1; maybe TRBD2 (5 bases). CDR3 size: 10 residues. CDR1 is SEHNR, CDR2 FQNEAQ, per germline (reference sequence).

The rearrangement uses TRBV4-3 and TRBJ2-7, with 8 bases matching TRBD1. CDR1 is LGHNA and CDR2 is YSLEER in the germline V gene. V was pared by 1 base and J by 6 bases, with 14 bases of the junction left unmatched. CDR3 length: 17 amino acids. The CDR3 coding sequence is TGCGCCAGCAGCCAAGGGCTCTTCCGACAGGGGCCGGGCGAGCAGTACTTC. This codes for CASSQGLFRQGPGEQYF.

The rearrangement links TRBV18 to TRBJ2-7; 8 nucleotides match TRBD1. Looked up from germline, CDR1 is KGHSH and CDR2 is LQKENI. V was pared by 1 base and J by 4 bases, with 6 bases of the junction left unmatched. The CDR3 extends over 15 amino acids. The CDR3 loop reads CASSPRAGGLYEQYV. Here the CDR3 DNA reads TGTGCCAGCTCACCACGGGCAGGGGGCCTTTACGAGCAGTACGTC.

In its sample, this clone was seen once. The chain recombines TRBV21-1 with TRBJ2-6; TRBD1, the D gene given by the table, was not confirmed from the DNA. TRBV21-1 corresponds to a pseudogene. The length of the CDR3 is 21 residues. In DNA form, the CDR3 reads TGTGCCAGCAGTCCAAAGTATCGCGGGACAGGGCCTCACTCTGGGGCCAACGGCCTGACTTTC. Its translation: CASSPKYRGTGPHSGANGLTF.

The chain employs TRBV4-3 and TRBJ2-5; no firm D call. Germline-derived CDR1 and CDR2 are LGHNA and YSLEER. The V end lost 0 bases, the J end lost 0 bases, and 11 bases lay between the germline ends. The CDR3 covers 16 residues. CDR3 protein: CASSQETLIYQETQYF. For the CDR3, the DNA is TGCGCCAGCAGCCAAGAGACACTCATATACCAAGAGACCCAGTACTTC.

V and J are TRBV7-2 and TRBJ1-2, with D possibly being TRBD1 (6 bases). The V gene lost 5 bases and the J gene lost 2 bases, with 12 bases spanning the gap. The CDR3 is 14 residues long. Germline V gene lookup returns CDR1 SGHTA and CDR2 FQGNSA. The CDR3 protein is CASSAPQGNYGYTF. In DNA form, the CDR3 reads TGTGCCAGCAGCGCTCCTCAGGGGAACTATGGCTACACCTTC.

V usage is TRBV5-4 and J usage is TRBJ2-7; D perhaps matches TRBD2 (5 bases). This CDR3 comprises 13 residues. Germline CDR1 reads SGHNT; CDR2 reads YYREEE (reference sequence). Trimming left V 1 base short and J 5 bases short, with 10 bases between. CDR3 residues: CASSLPGNDEQYV. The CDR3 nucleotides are TGTGCCAGCAGCTTGCCGGGGAACGACGAGCAGTACGTC.